This TCR beta chain was identified in a study of T cell responses to AZD1222 COVID-19 vaccine. Trimming took off 0 bases at V and 3 bases at J, with 15 bases between the two ends. This CDR3 is built from 17 residues. Germline V gene lookup returns CDR1 LGHNT and CDR2 FRNRAP. About this clone itself: Antigen: not known.

Here immunoSEQ multiplex PCR was the method, and the copy in TCRdb shows in-frame clones only, minus some. The sample lists 150,000 to 200,000 clones; approximately 86% were seen once. Second-dose intervals near 4 or 12 weeks were combined. General observations from the study: Repertoires were sampled only after the peak T cell response. Spike-specific TCR depth and breadth grew after two AZD1222 doses. Of spike-specific TCRs, nearly half reportedly target regions left unmutated in variants.

The TCR originated in an adult who received the AZD1222 COVID-19 vaccine. Material: peripheral blood, obtained 28 days after the second AZD1222 dose. V and J are TRBV12-5 and TRBJ1-5; possible D gene TRBD1, 6 bases. The CDR3, as DNA: TGTGCTAGTGGTTTGGTACTTGGACAGCGTCCCAATCAGCCCCAGCATTTT. Translated, it gives CASGLVLGQRPNQPQHF.